Below are 29 T cell receptor beta chains sequenced from a single sample in a study of spatial heterogeneity in lung cancer. Time point of the sample: sample taken at primary tumor resection. Whole RNA obtained from tumor, nontumor lung or frozen PBMC underwent sequencing without sorting. TCRdb analysed the 5' RACE reads with MiXCR anew, one entry per CDR3 protein. The sample consists of tens of thousands of distinct CDR3 sequences, roughly 7% of them appearing once. Material: PBMCs, obtained at surgery. The receptors were sampled from a female donor with early-stage non-small cell lung cancer.

This clonotype has more than one count but fewer than ten. The chain carries TRBV7-2 and TRBJ1-5; D is uncertain. There are 13 residues in the CDR3. V gave up 2 bases and J gave up 3 bases, with 5 bases separating them. Germline V gene lookup returns CDR1 SGHTA and CDR2 FQGNSA. CDR3 in DNA: TGTGCCAGCAGCTTAAGACTCAATCAGCCCCAGCATTTT. It specifies CASSLRLNQPQHF.

This clonotype has at least ten counts. This rearrangement joins TRBV5-6 to TRBJ2-3; possible D gene TRBD2, 5 bases. Trimming stripped 4 bases from V and 6 bases from J, with 12 bases between. The germline CDR1 and CDR2 sequences are SGHDT and YYEEEE. The CDR3 has 13 residues. The CDR3 DNA follows: TGTGCCAGCAGCCACGGTGGCGGGGATACGCAGTATTTT. As protein: CASSHGGGDTQYF.

In this sample, this clonotype turned up many times. The chain joins TRBV5-1 to TRBJ2-3, with D possibly being TRBD2 (6 bases). CDR1 is SGHRS and CDR2 is YFSETQ in the germline V gene. The germline V and J ends were trimmed by 9 bases and 0 bases, with 11 bases remaining between them. This CDR3 has 13 amino acids. Here the CDR3 DNA reads TGCGCCACCGGCCGGGGGAGCACAGATACGCAGTATTTT. This encodes CATGRGSTDTQYF.

This clonotype was counted many times. V gene TRBV9 combines with J gene TRBJ1-2; D is ambiguous. This CDR3 comprises 15 residues. CDR1 and CDR2 (germline): SGDLS, YYNGEE. The V and J ends lost 0 bases and 4 bases respectively, with 13 bases between them. The CDR3 sequence is CASSVDLRGPYGYTF. In DNA, the CDR3 is TGTGCCAGCAGCGTAGATCTGCGCGGACCCTATGGCTACACCTTC.

This clonotype was recorded a few times. V and J are TRBV20-1 and TRBJ2-5; 11 bases are a match to TRBD2. Unmatched junction bases numbered 5, after V lost 6 bases and J lost 2 bases. The germline gives CDR1 DFQATT, CDR2 SNEGSKA (reference sequence). The CDR3 has 14 residues. In DNA, the CDR3 is TGCAGTGCGGCGACTAGCGGGGTTCAAGAGACCCAGTACTTC. Its protein is CSAATSGVQETQYF.

This chain joins TRBV3-1 and TRBJ1-1; 7 nucleotides line up with TRBD1. The germline V gene has CDR1 LGHDT and CDR2 YNNKEL (reference sequence). This CDR3 has 14 amino acids. With 2 bases clipped from V and 5 bases from J, the junction kept 5 bases outside the gene matches. The CDR3 loop is CASSQQGGETEAFF. CDR3 sequence (DNA): TGTGCCAGCAGCCAACAGGGGGGTGAGACTGAAGCTTTCTTT.

This clonotype was recorded many times. The V gene is TRBV7-2, the J gene TRBJ2-5; D perhaps matches TRBD2 (6 bases). The CDR3 has 13 amino acids. Germline CDR1 reads SGHTA; CDR2 reads FQGNSA. Trimming took 5 bases from V and 1 from J, leaving 8 bases between them. The CDR3 DNA reads as TGTGCCAGCAGCCGGGGGATCCAAGAGACCCAGTACTTC. Translated, it gives CASSRGIQETQYF. Variable domain in full (rest from reference TRBV7-2 and TRBJ2-5): GAGVSQSPSNKVTEKGKDVELRCDPISGHTALYWYRQSLGQGLEFLIYFQGNSAPDKSGLPSDRFSAERTGGSVSTLTIQRTQQEDSAVYLCASSRGIQETQYFGPGTRLLVL.

The chain links TRBV27 to TRBJ1-5; D is possibly TRBD1 (6 bases). Trimming left V 7 bases short and J 1 base short, with 11 bases between. Per germline, CDR1 MNHEY and CDR2 SMNVEV (reference sequence). The CDR3 totals 14 residues. This CDR3 reads CASKGHQSNQPQHF. In DNA, the CDR3 is TGTGCCAGCAAGGGACACCAAAGCAATCAGCCCCAGCATTTT.

This clonotype was observed at least ten times. The chain employs TRBV29-1 and TRBJ2-1; 7 nucleotides agree with TRBD1. The CDR3 extends over 13 amino acids. The V segment lost 5 bases and the J segment 0 bases; nucleotides outside the gene matches: 1. CDR1 and CDR2 from the germline V gene are SQVTM and ANQGSEA. CDR3 region: CSVTGVSYNEQFF. In DNA, the CDR3 is TGCAGCGTTACAGGGGTCTCCTACAATGAGCAGTTCTTC.

This clonotype was seen repeatedly, ten times or more. This rearrangement joins TRBV28 to TRBJ1-2; possible D gene TRBD1, 5 bases. V was clipped by 2 bases and J by 8 bases, with 12 bases between them. The germline V gene has CDR1 MDHEN and CDR2 SYDVKM. The CDR3 length is 13 residues. CDR3 region: CASSLGRDRGYTF. The CDR3 DNA sequence: TGTGCCAGCAGTTTAGGCAGGGATCGCGGCTACACCTTC.

This clonotype has ten or more counts. The genes are TRBV28 and TRBJ2-5, with 9 nucleotides matching TRBD1. After removal of 6 bases from V and 5 bases from J, the junction contained 4 bases not matched to a gene. Germline V CDR1 and CDR2: MDHEN, SYDVKM. CDR3 length equals 13 residues. CDR3 DNA: TGTGCCAGCAGGGGACAGGGATTCGAGACCCAGTACTTC. Residues: CASRGQGFETQYF. Full variable domain (outside the CDR3, taken from reference TRBV28 and TRBJ2-5): DVKVTQSSRYLVKRTGEKVFLECVQDMDHENMFWYRQDPGLGLRLIYFSYDVKMKEKGDIPEGYSVSREKKERFSLILESASTNQTSMYLCASRGQGFETQYFGPGTRLLVL.

This rearrangement joins TRBV5-1 to TRBJ1-2; 7 bases agree with TRBD1. V shed 4 bases and J 4 bases; nucleotides not matched to a gene: 10. Germline V gene lookup returns CDR1 SGHRS and CDR2 YFSETQ. The CDR3 covers 15 residues. This CDR3 reads CASSHSGQQFYGYTF. CDR3 bases: TGCGCCAGCAGCCACTCGGGACAGCAATTCTATGGCTACACCTTC.

The chain recombines TRBV6-1 with TRBJ1-3; 7 bases align to TRBD1. Germline V gene data show CDR1 as MNHNS and CDR2 as SASEGT. The CDR3 consists of 15 residues. After removal of 0 bases from V and 4 bases from J, the junction contained 3 bases not matched to a gene. The CDR3 bases are TGTGCCAGCAGTGAAGCTTGGGACAGCGGAAACACCATATATTTT. This gives the protein CASSEAWDSGNTIYF.

In its sample, this clonotype was seen many times. V and J are TRBV5-1 and TRBJ2-1; TRBD1 aligns across 7 bases. Trimming cost V 5 bases and J 0 bases; bases outside gene matches: 8. CDR1 is SGHRS, CDR2 YFSETQ, per germline. The CDR3 consists of 16 residues. The CDR3 DNA reads as TGCGCCAGCAGTCGGGACAGCCTTAGCTCCTACAATGAGCAGTTCTTC. It specifies CASSRDSLSSYNEQFF.

This clonotype appeared many times. The CDR3 region is CASKEGGGPDTEAFF. CDR3 coding DNA: TGTGCCAGCAAGGAGGGGGGAGGTCCGGACACTGAAGCTTTCTTT. V and J are TRBV28 and TRBJ1-1, with D possibly being TRBD1 (6 bases). V shed 7 bases and J shed 3 bases, with 18 bases lying between them. The germline gives CDR1 MDHEN, CDR2 SYDVKM. The CDR3 loop spans 15 amino acids. The full variable domain, in which reference TRBV28 and TRBJ1-1 provide the parts outside the CDR3, is DVKVTQSSRYLVKRTGEKVFLECVQDMDHENMFWYRQDPGLGLRLIYFSYDVKMKEKGDIPEGYSVSREKKERFSLILESASTNQTSMYLCASKEGGGPDTEAFFGQGTRLTVV.

In the case of this clonotype: This may be a read error: a much more frequent sequence differs by one nucleotide. CDR3 sequence (DNA): TGTGCCAGCAGCTTAAATCGGGGCAACTGCAATGAGCAGTTCTTC. It yields the protein CASSLNRGNCNEQFF. V usage is TRBV7-9 and J usage is TRBJ2-1, with D perhaps assigned TRBD1 or TRBD2 (5 bases each). CDR3 length: 15 amino acids. CDR1 is SEHNR and CDR2 is FQNEAQ in the germline V gene (reference sequence). Deletions cut 2 bases from V and 6 bases from J, with 14 bases between.

The table lists this clonotype with many counts. The V gene is TRBV4-1, the J gene TRBJ2-3; no clear D gene. This CDR3 has 14 residues. Germline V lookup: CDR1 MGHRA, CDR2 YSYEKL. V dropped 4 bases and J dropped 5 bases, with 13 bases sitting between them. As DNA, the CDR3 is TGCGCCAGCAGCCCCCGGCCACAAGGAGATACGCAGTATTTT. Protein: CASSPRPQGDTQYF.

Ten or more counts support this clonotype. The V call is TRBV5-1, the J call TRBJ2-3, with D perhaps matching TRBD1 (6 bases). V shed 5 bases and J shed 2 bases, with 12 bases lying between them. Per the germline V gene, CDR1 is SGHRS and CDR2 is YFSETQ. The CDR3 covers 14 residues. The CDR3 region has the DNA TGCGCCAGCAGACAGGGCGTAACCACAGATACGCAGTATTTT. This codes for CASRQGVTTDTQYF.

V is TRBV20-1 and J is TRBJ1-4, with 7 bases fitting TRBD1. The CDR3 has 15 residues. V dropped 3 bases and J dropped 8; count of bases not matched to a gene: 12. CDR1 and CDR2 (germline): DFQATT, SNEGSKA (reference sequence). The CDR3: CSARAGQAPGEKLFF. As DNA, the CDR3 is TGCAGTGCTAGGGCTGGACAGGCGCCCGGGGAAAAACTGTTTTTT.

This clonotype was seen many times. The chain is built from TRBV11-2 and TRBJ1-5, with D uncertain. From germline, CDR1 is SGHAT and CDR2 FQNNGV. The CDR3 sequence is 14 residues long. V was shortened by 3 bases and J by 5 bases, with 11 bases between the two germline ends. The CDR3 here is CASSFSDGYQPQHF. As DNA, the CDR3 is TGTGCCAGCAGCTTCTCGGACGGTTATCAGCCCCAGCATTTT. Full variable domain (rest looked up from reference TRBV11-2 and TRBJ1-5): EAGVAQSPRYKIIEKRQSVAFWCNPISGHATLYWYQQILGQGPKLLIQFQNNGVVDDSQLPKDRFSAERLKGVDSTLKIQPAKLEDSAVYLCASSFSDGYQPQHFGDGTRLSIL.

The chain couples TRBV5-1 to TRBJ2-7; D not certain. Trimming removed 0 bases at V and 6 bases at J, with 10 bases between. This CDR3 has 13 residues. Per germline, CDR1 SGHRS and CDR2 YFSETQ. CDR3 bases: TGCGCCAGCAGCTTGGAAAAGGGAATCGAGCAGTACTTC. This translates into CASSLEKGIEQYF. The whole variable domain, remainder taken from reference TRBV5-1 and TRBJ2-7, is KAGVTQTPRYLIKTRGQQVTLSCSPISGHRSVSWYQQTPGQGLQFLFEYFSETQRNKGNFPGRFSGRQFSNSRSEMNVSTLELGDSALYLCASSLEKGIEQYFGPGTRLTVT.

The table lists this clonotype with many counts. The chain carries TRBV4-3 and TRBJ2-1; TRBD2 agrees at 11 bases. CDR3 length: 17 residues. CDR1 and CDR2 from the germline V gene are LGHNA and YSLEER. The J segment lost 7 bases and the V segment lost 0 bases, leaving 8 bases of the junction unmatched. CDR3 amino acids: CASSQDTLAGENNEQFF. CDR3 bases: TGCGCCAGCAGCCAAGACACACTAGCGGGGGAGAATAATGAGCAGTTCTTC.

This clonotype was seen more than once but under ten times. The chain carries TRBV10-3 and TRBJ2-1; D uncertain. V dropped 8 bases and J dropped 5 bases, with 10 bases sitting between them. Germline V CDR1 and CDR2: ENHRY, SYGVKD. The CDR3 has 12 amino acids. CDR3 residues: CAIGPVDNEQFF. CDR3 bases: TGTGCCATCGGACCGGTGGACAATGAGCAGTTCTTC.

The chain has TRBV3-1 and TRBJ2-5; 8 nucleotides match TRBD1. CDR1 LGHDT and CDR2 YNNKEL come from the germline V gene (reference sequence). This CDR3 spans 16 amino acids. V lost 1 base and J lost 4; bases outside the gene matches: 8. In DNA form, the CDR3 reads TGTGCCAGCAGCCAAGCTGCTCAGGGGGCCGGAGAGACCCAGTACTTC. Its translation: CASSQAAQGAGETQYF.

This clonotype was recorded a few times. The chain links TRBV7-6 to TRBJ2-3; TRBD1 or TRBD2 may be the D gene (6 bases each). Germline V gene data show CDR1 as SGHVS and CDR2 as FNYEAQ. The V gene lost 5 bases and the J gene lost 2 bases, with 20 bases spanning the gap. This CDR3 region has 17 residues. The CDR3 spells CASSASFGGQVTDTQYF. The CDR3 region has the DNA TGTGCCAGCAGCGCATCCTTCGGGGGCCAAGTCACAGATACGCAGTATTTT.

A few counts support this clonotype. The V gene is TRBV6-2 or TRBV6-3, the J gene TRBJ1-2; possible D gene TRBD1, 6 bases. Germline assignment: CDR1 MNHEY and CDR2 SVGEGT. V gave up 10 bases and J gave up 2 bases, with 11 bases separating them. The CDR3 contains 12 residues. CDR3 region: CATVGANYGYTF. The CDR3 nucleotides read TGTGCCACGGTGGGGGCCAACTATGGCTACACCTTC.

This clonotype was seen many times. J is TRBJ1-1 and V is TRBV7-3; D is possibly TRBD1 (5 bases). Germline CDR1 SGHTA, CDR2 FQGTGA. This CDR3 region has 19 residues. Trimming pared 1 base from V and 4 bases from J, leaving 25 bases between. CDR3: CASSLIPVGTGPLGTEAFF. CDR3 nucleotide sequence: TGTGCCAGCAGCTTAATCCCCGTGGGGACGGGTCCTCTGGGCACTGAAGCTTTCTTT.

A few counts support this clonotype. V is TRBV6-5 and J is TRBJ2-7, with D possibly matching TRBD1 (7 bases). Germline assignment: CDR1 MNHEY and CDR2 SVGAGI. CDR3 length: 13 residues. Trimming pared 6 bases from V and 6 bases from J, leaving 15 bases between. CDR3: CASRPYRGGEQYF. CDR3 nucleotides: TGTGCCAGCAGACCTTACAGGGGAGGCGAGCAGTACTTC.

In this sample, this clonotype turned up many times. This chain joins TRBV28 and TRBJ2-7, with D perhaps assigned TRBD1 or TRBD2 (6 bases each). Germline CDR1 reads MDHEN; CDR2 reads SYDVKM. This CDR3 has 16 residues. The germline V and J ends were trimmed by 2 bases and 4 bases, with 18 bases remaining between them. The CDR3 sequence is CASSLGATGTGYEQYF. The CDR3, as DNA: TGTGCCAGCAGTTTAGGGGCCACAGGGACTGGTTACGAGCAGTACTTC.